The 9 T cell receptor beta chains below come from one sample, sequenced in a study of cytomegalovirus exposure and HLA in healthy donors (dated by TCRdb to about 2017). The receptor library was made with the immunoSEQ multiplex PCR assay. For the multiplex PCR, a mixture combining 60 forward primers for TCR Vbeta segments and 13 reverse primers for TCR Jbeta segments was used. TCRdb provides this immuneACCESS table in a form limited to in-frame rearrangements. Some clones are lacking; in checked studies, under half of them reflect an unresolved V gene, and why the rest are absent is not known. For this sample the table gives 150,000 to 200,000 clones, of which 55% to 70% were detected only once. The ten largest account for around 2.8% of the sample. The specimen was PBMCs. These receptors were obtained from a woman aged 40 to 50 in good health and CMV-seropositive.

The chain couples TRBV5-6 to TRBJ1-1; 7 nucleotides align to TRBD1. The CDR3 contains 13 residues. The V and J ends lost 6 bases and 1 base, in that order; junction bases with no gene match: 3. Germline V gene sequence: CDR1 SGHDT, CDR2 YYEEEE. The CDR3 loop reads CASTWDRNTEAFF. The CDR3 nucleotides read TGTGCCAGCACCTGGGACAGGAACACTGAAGCTTTCTTT.

The chain is built from TRBV7-9 and TRBJ2-4, with D uncertain. The CDR3 runs 15 residues. Germline V gene sequence: CDR1 SEHNR, CDR2 FQNEAQ (reference sequence). V was clipped by 5 bases and J by 0 bases, with 11 bases between them. The CDR3 loop reads CASSPDSVAKNIQYF. The CDR3 DNA is TGTGCCAGCAGCCCCGACTCTGTAGCCAAAAACATTCAGTACTTC.

The chain employs TRBV10-3 and TRBJ1-1; D unclear. CDR1 and CDR2 (germline): ENHRY, SYGVKD. Trimming removed 3 bases from V and 0 bases from J, with 8 bases in between. This CDR3 has 14 residues. DNA for the CDR3: TGTGCCATCAGTGACGGGGTTGTGAACACTGAAGCTTTCTTT. Protein product: CAISDGVVNTEAFF.

The genes are TRBV5-4 and TRBJ1-1, with D uncertain. The CDR3 sequence is 13 residues long. V gave up 4 bases and J gave up 1 base, with 8 bases separating them. Germline V gives CDR1 SGHNT, CDR2 YYREEE (reference sequence). The CDR3 here is CASSPTRNTEAFF. CDR3 nucleotide sequence: TGTGCCAGCAGCCCAACTAGGAACACTGAAGCTTTCTTT.

This clone was observed once. The CDR3 here is CASSGTGVYEQYF. The DNA for the CDR3 is TGTGCCAGTAGTGGGACAGGGGTATACGAGCAGTACTTC. This chain uses TRBV19 with TRBJ2-7; 10 nucleotides align to TRBD1. Germline V CDR1 and CDR2: LNHDA, SQIVND (reference sequence). CDR3 length: 13 amino acids. The V segment lost 5 bases and the J segment 4 bases; nucleotides outside the gene matches: 2.

In this sample, this clone turned up a few times. The gene calls are TRBV5-5 and TRBJ2-3, with unresolved D. V lost 6 bases to trimming and J lost 2 bases, with 13 bases between them. The CDR3 sequence is 14 residues long. Germline V gene lookup returns CDR1 SGHKS and CDR2 YYEKEE (reference sequence). CDR3 sequence: CASKLARLTDTQYF. The CDR3 coding sequence is TGTGCCAGCAAGCTCGCTCGCCTCACAGATACGCAGTATTTT.

This chain uses TRBV2 with TRBJ1-6; TRBD1 is a possible D gene (5 bases). The CDR3 runs 13 residues. V lost 3 bases and J lost 6, with 6 bases in between. Germline loops: CDR1 SNHLY, CDR2 FYNNEI. CDR3 sequence (DNA): TGTGCCAGCAGTGAGGGGCTTAATTCACCCCTCCACTTT. Its translation: CASSEGLNSPLHF.

J is TRBJ1-2 and V is TRBV6-5; 8 nucleotides align to TRBD1. CDR1 MNHEY and CDR2 SVGAGI come from the germline V gene. Germline trimming cut 2 bases from V and 8 bases from J; bases unmatched to any gene: 10. The CDR3 loop spans 15 amino acids. The CDR3 spells CASSYVGQGLPGYTF. Here the CDR3 DNA reads TGTGCCAGCAGTTACGTAGGACAGGGCCTTCCGGGCTACACCTTC.

This clone showed up just a few times. The chain couples TRBV19 to TRBJ2-2; 9 bases are a match to TRBD2. CDR3 size: 18 residues. V was clipped by 6 bases and J by 0 bases; unmatched bases: 11. In germline, CDR1 is LNHDA, CDR2 SQIVND (reference sequence). The CDR3 is CASSRGLAGKSNTGELFF. CDR3 DNA: TGTGCCAGTAGCCGGGGGCTAGCGGGGAAATCGAACACCGGGGAGCTGTTTTTT.